Each of the 10 T cell receptor beta chains below was sequenced from the same sample in a study of OX40 agonist ivuxolimab in advanced cancers. The assay was immunoSEQ multiplex PCR, and TCRdb's table has in-frame clones only and misses some. The table has roughly 80,000 clones, approximately 82% seen once. The source was CD4+ or CD8+ T cells sorted from blood, collected in a trial of the OX40 agonist ivuxolimab. These receptors were collected from an adult with an advanced solid tumor such as melanoma, head and neck, liver or kidney cancer.

The chain couples TRBV5-4 to TRBJ2-3; 8 bases match TRBD2. CDR1 SGHNT and CDR2 YYREEE come from the germline V gene (reference sequence). CDR3 size: 14 residues. V dropped 5 bases and J dropped 3; count of bases not matched to a gene: 5. The CDR3, as DNA: TGTGCCAGCAGTTGGAGCGGGGGAACAGATACGCAGTATTTT. Amino acid sequence: CASSWSGGTDTQYF.

The gene calls are TRBV10-2 and TRBJ2-3, with D unclear. The length of the CDR3 is 17 residues. V was clipped by 3 bases and J by 0 bases, with 16 bases between them. Germline-derived CDR1 and CDR2 are WSHSY and SAAADI. Here the CDR3 reads CASSDRTSDLSTDTQYF. CDR3 DNA: TGCGCCAGCAGTGATCGTACAAGCGACCTTAGCACAGATACGCAGTATTTT.

The chain has TRBV29-1 and TRBJ2-7; 8 nucleotides align to TRBD2. The CDR3 runs 15 residues. Looked up from germline, CDR1 is SQVTM and CDR2 is ANQGSEA. The trim removed 4 bases at V and 2 bases at J, leaving 10 bases unmatched. The CDR3 region has the DNA TGCAGCGTTGGCAACCCCCGGGGGGGGGCCTACGAGCAGTACTTC. Translated, it gives CSVGNPRGGAYEQYF.

The CDR3 DNA follows: TGTGCCAGCAGTAAACAGGGGGATCAGCCCCAGCATTTT. Its translation is CASSKQGDQPQHF. The chain recombines TRBV2 with TRBJ1-5; TRBD1 aligns across 8 bases. This CDR3 has 13 residues. Germline V gene sequence: CDR1 SNHLY, CDR2 FYNNEI. After removal of 5 bases from V and 5 bases from J, the junction contained 2 bases not matched to a gene.

The gene calls are TRBV2 and TRBJ2-5, with 10 bases lining up with TRBD1. The CDR3 spans 14 residues. Trimming took 7 bases from V and 5 from J; bases not matched to a gene: 7. Germline loops: CDR1 SNHLY, CDR2 FYNNEI. This CDR3 is CASKGQGERETQYF. The CDR3 region has the DNA TGTGCCAGCAAAGGACAGGGGGAGAGGGAGACCCAGTACTTC.

The gene calls are TRBV6-1 and TRBJ2-2; D gene ambiguous. V lost 2 bases and J 1 base, leaving 11 bases between the germline ends. The CDR3 totals 16 residues. CDR1 is MNHNS, CDR2 SASEGT, per germline. The CDR3 reads CASSEFRAENTGELFF. The CDR3 DNA is TGTGCCAGCAGTGAATTTAGGGCGGAGAACACCGGGGAGCTGTTTTTT.

V and J are TRBV30 and TRBJ2-7, with D possibly being TRBD2 (5 bases). V lost 0 bases and J 9 bases, leaving 9 bases between the germline ends. CDR1 GTSNPN and CDR2 SVGIG come from the germline V gene (reference sequence). The CDR3 length is 11 residues. In DNA form, the CDR3 reads TGTGCCTGGAGTGTACGAGAGGGGCAGTACTTC. This sequence encodes CAWSVREGQYF.

The chain employs TRBV7-2 and TRBJ1-5; 8 nucleotides agree with TRBD1. The V and J ends lost 6 bases and 4 bases, in that order; junction bases with no gene match: 11. The V gene's germline CDR1 is SGHTA and CDR2 FQGNSA. The CDR3 loop spans 16 amino acids. The CDR3 bases are TGTGCCAGCAGTCAGACAGGGGTCTTAACGAATCAGCCCCAGCATTTT. This sequence encodes CASSQTGVLTNQPQHF.

V gene TRBV20-1 combines with J gene TRBJ1-1; D not resolved. The CDR3 consists of 11 residues. Trimming stripped 4 bases from V and 1 base from J, with 4 bases between. Germline CDR1 is DFQATT and CDR2 is SNEGSKA (reference sequence). Here the CDR3 DNA reads TGCAGTGCTACCAGGAACACTGAAGCTTTCTTT. This codes for CSATRNTEAFF.

The V call is TRBV28, the J call TRBJ1-2, with 10 bases identical to TRBD1. The CDR3 totals 15 residues. Germline trimming cut 4 bases from V and 7 bases from J; bases unmatched to any gene: 9. Germline assignment: CDR1 MDHEN and CDR2 SYDVKM. The CDR3 reads CASSSSGTGVSGYTF. The CDR3 nucleotides are TGTGCCAGCAGTTCCTCGGGGACAGGGGTATCTGGCTACACCTTC.